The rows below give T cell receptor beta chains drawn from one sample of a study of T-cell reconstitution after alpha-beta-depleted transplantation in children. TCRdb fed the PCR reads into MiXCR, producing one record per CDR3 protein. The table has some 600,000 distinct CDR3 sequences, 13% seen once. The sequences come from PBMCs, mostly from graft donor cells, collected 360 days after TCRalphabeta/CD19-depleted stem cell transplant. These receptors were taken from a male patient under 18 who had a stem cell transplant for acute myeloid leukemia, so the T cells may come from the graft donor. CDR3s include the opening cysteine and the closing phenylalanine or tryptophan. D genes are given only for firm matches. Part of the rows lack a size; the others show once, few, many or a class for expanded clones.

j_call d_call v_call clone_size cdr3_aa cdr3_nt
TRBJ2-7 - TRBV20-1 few CSAIDSLKVLSYEQYF TGCAGTGCGATCGACAGTCTAAAGGTCCTCTCCTACGAGCAGTACTTC
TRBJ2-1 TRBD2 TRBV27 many CATWLAGGRNEQFF TGTGCCACCTGGCTGGCGGGAGGGCGCAATGAGCAGTTCTTC
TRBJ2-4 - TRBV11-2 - CASSLGWSSTNIQYF TGTGCCAGCAGCTTAGGTTGGAGTTCTACAAACATTCAGTACTTC
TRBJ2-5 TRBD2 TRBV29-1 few CSVDSSGRGRETQYF TGCAGCGTTGATTCGAGCGGGAGAGGGAGAGAGACCCAGTACTTC
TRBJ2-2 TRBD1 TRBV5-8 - CASRHRGPNTGELFF TGTGCCAGCAGGCACAGGGGGCCGAACACCGGGGAGCTGTTTTTT
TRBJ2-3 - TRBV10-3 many CAIPSSTDTQYF TGTGCCATCCCATCCTCCACAGATACGCAGTATTTT
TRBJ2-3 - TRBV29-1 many CSPRDFTDTQYF TGCAGTCCCCGGGATTTCACAGATACGCAGTATTTT
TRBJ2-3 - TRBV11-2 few CASSLVGAKPDTQYF TGTGCCAGCAGCTTAGTGGGGGCGAAACCAGATACGCAGTATTTT
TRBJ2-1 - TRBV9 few CASSVAIHGGPGNEQFF TGTGCCAGCAGCGTAGCCATACACGGAGGGCCGGGCAATGAGCAGTTCTTC
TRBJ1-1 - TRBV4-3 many CASSQERGTEAFF TGCGCCAGCAGCCAAGAGAGAGGCACTGAAGCTTTCTTT
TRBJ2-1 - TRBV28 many CASSIRDQSPLHEQFF TGTGCCAGCAGTATCCGGGACCAAAGTCCCCTCCATGAGCAGTTCTTC
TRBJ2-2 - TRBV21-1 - CASSKAKPQTGTGLPGELFF TGTGCCAGCAGCAAAGCCAAGCCCCAAACCGGGACAGGGTTACCCGGGGAGCTGTTTTTT
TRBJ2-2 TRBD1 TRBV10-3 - CAISVGTENTGELFF TGTGCCATCAGCGTCGGGACAGAGAACACCGGGGAGCTGTTTTTT
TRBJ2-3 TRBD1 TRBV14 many CASSPRQGKPSTDTQYF TGTGCCAGCAGCCCCCGACAGGGCAAACCCAGCACAGATACGCAGTATTTT
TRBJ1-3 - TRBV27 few CASSPSRIPGNTIYF TGTGCCAGCAGTCCATCAAGGATCCCTGGAAACACCATATATTTT
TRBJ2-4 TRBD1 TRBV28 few CASSHSSDRWENIQYF TGTGCCAGCAGTCACTCCTCGGACAGGTGGGAAAACATTCAGTACTTC
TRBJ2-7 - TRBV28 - CASPPAVPEAQGEQYF TGTGCCAGCCCACCAGCCGTGCCGGAAGCGCAGGGAGAGCAGTACTTC
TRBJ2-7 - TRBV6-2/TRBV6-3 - CASSLGPPGVTYEQYF TGTGCCAGCAGCTTAGGGCCTCCTGGGGTAACCTACGAGCAGTACTTC
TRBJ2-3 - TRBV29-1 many CSPGGLTDTQYF TGCAGCCCTGGGGGGCTCACAGATACGCAGTATTTT
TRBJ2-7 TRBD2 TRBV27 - CASSFSSGISYEQYF TGTGCCAGCAGTTTCTCTAGCGGGATATCCTACGAGCAGTACTTC
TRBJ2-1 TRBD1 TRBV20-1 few CSARDRGHDYNEQFF TGCAGTGCTAGAGACAGGGGGCATGACTACAATGAGCAGTTCTTC
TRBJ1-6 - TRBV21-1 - CASSARPRDPSSYNSPLHF TGTGCCAGCAGCGCCCGACCCAGGGATCCCAGCTCCTATAATTCACCCCTCCACTTT
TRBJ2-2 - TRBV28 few CASVLAGTANTGELFF TGTGCCAGCGTTCTCGCGGGGACAGCGAACACCGGGGAGCTGTTTTTT
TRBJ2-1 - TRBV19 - CASSFLDLKSYNEQFF TGTGCCAGTAGCTTTTTGGACCTCAAATCATACAATGAGCAGTTCTTC
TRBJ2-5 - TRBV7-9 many CASSLESGSIRETQYF TGTGCCAGCAGCTTAGAATCAGGATCCATCCGGGAGACCCAGTACTTC
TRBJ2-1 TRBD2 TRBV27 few CASSLTDWEKRDLQFF TGTGCCAGCAGTTTAACCGATTGGGAAAAGCGGGACTTACAGTTCTTC
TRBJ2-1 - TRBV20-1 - CSARRGESSYNEQFF TGCAGTGCTCGAAGAGGGGAGAGCTCCTACAATGAGCAGTTCTTC
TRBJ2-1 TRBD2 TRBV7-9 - CASSLSGGKNNEQFF TGTGCCAGCAGCTTATCGGGAGGGAAGAACAATGAGCAGTTCTTC
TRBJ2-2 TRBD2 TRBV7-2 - CASSRGLAGVGELFF TGTGCCAGCAGCCGCGGACTAGCGGGAGTTGGGGAGCTGTTTTTT
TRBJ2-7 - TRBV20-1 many CSARDPTTSPYEQYF TGCAGTGCTAGAGATCCCACGACTTCCCCCTACGAGCAGTACTTC